Listed below are T cell receptor beta chains from one sample, sequenced in a study of cytomegalovirus exposure and HLA in healthy donors. Here immunoSEQ multiplex PCR was the method, and the copy in TCRdb shows in-frame clones only, minus some. The sample records around 160,000 clones, approximately 80% being singletons. What was sequenced was PBMCs. The receptor source for this set is a woman aged 40-49 years in good health and CMV-seropositive. Both conserved end residues are part of each CDR3. D genes are given only for firm matches. Clone size, where shown, is once, few, many, or a class for clones that have expanded.

cdr3_aa cdr3_nt clone_size d_call cdr3_length j_call v_call
CASSPRGLGETQYF TGTGCCAGCTCACCAAGGGGGCTGGGGGAGACCCAGTACTTC . TRBD1 14 TRBJ2-5 TRBV18
CASSIGLAGGREQFF TGTGCCAGTAGTATTGGACTAGCGGGGGGTCGGGAGCAGTTCTTC . TRBD2 15 TRBJ2-1 TRBV19
CASSVETGITNEKLFF TGCGCCAGCAGCGTAGAAACAGGGATTACTAATGAAAAACTGTTTTTT few . 16 TRBJ1-4 TRBV5-1
CASSYSSGSGDGQFF TGTGCCAGCAGCTACTCGAGCGGGAGTGGCGATGGGCAGTTCTTC . TRBD2 15 TRBJ2-1 TRBV7-2
CASSVDNRGGETQYF TGTGCCAGCAGCGTAGATAACAGGGGAGGAGAGACCCAGTACTTC . . 15 TRBJ2-5 TRBV9
CASSWSRGITDTQYF TGTGCCAGCAGTTGGTCAAGGGGGATCACAGATACGCAGTATTTT . . 15 TRBJ2-3 TRBV27
CSVLSGLSYEQYF TGCAGCGTTCTGTCAGGGCTCTCCTACGAGCAGTACTTC . . 13 TRBJ2-7 TRBV29-1
CASSQELAGGRFSSYNEQFF TGTGCCAGCAGCCAAGAACTCGCGGGAGGACGGTTCTCCTCCTACAATGAGCAGTTCTTC once TRBD2 20 TRBJ2-1 TRBV4-2
CASSLKEPTNEKLFF TGCGCCAGCAGCTTGAAGGAGCCAACTAATGAAAAACTGTTTTTT . . 15 TRBJ1-4 TRBV5-1
CASSLEAGYQPQHF TGTGCCAGCAGCTTAGAGGCAGGGTACCAGCCCCAGCATTTT . . 14 TRBJ1-5 TRBV7-2
CASSPPGALYGYTF TGTGCCAGCAGCCCCCCCGGTGCCCTCTATGGCTACACCTTC . . 14 TRBJ1-2 TRBV5-6
CASSLVGANEQYF TGTGCCAGCAGCTTGGTGGGGGCCAACGAGCAGTACTTC . . 13 TRBJ2-7 TRBV5-6
CASSPIAGPQETQYF TGTGCCAGTAGTCCAATAGCGGGTCCCCAAGAGACCCAGTACTTC . TRBD2 15 TRBJ2-5 TRBV19
CASSLVEGYRSNYGYTF TGTGCCAGCAGCCTCGTGGAGGGCTACAGATCCAACTATGGCTACACCTTC few . 17 TRBJ1-2 TRBV5-6
CASSVGGISNQPQHF TGTGCCAGCAGCGTAGGAGGGATTAGCAATCAGCCCCAGCATTTT . . 15 TRBJ1-5 TRBV9
CASSRSQGVTEAFF TGTGCCAGCTCCAGATCTCAGGGGGTCACTGAAGCTTTCTTT . TRBD1 14 TRBJ1-1 TRBV18
CSARAGSSYEQYF TGCAGCGCCCGCGCCGGGTCCTCCTACGAGCAGTACTTC few . 13 TRBJ2-7 TRBV29-1
CASSADRGTNYGYTF TGTGCCAGCAGTGCGGACAGGGGAACTAACTATGGCTACACCTTC . TRBD1 15 TRBJ1-2 TRBV2
CASSFSQGQAEAFF TGTGCCAGCAGTTTTAGCCAGGGACAAGCTGAAGCTTTCTTT . . 14 TRBJ1-1 TRBV27
CASSFNLNTEAFF TGTGCCAGCAGTTTTAACTTAAACACTGAAGCTTTCTTT . . 13 TRBJ1-1 TRBV27
CASSLTGSANEKLFF TGTGCCAGCAGCTTGACAGGGTCAGCTAATGAAAAACTGTTTTTT . TRBD1 15 TRBJ1-4 TRBV7-6
CASSSYRAPNEKLFF TGTGCCAGCAGCTCATACAGGGCCCCCAATGAAAAACTGTTTTTT . . 15 TRBJ1-4 TRBV7-2
CASSLISWTKAFF TGTGCCAGCAGCTTAATTTCCTGGACTAAAGCTTTCTTT few . 13 TRBJ1-1 TRBV11-2
CASRETGGNEAFF TGTGCCAGCAGAGAGACAGGGGGCAATGAAGCTTTCTTT . TRBD1 13 TRBJ1-1 TRBV6-1
CATQGYQTDTQYF TGTGCCACCCAGGGTTATCAAACAGATACGCAGTATTTT . . 13 TRBJ2-3 TRBV25-1
CASSREGGGAYEQYF TGCGCCAGCAGCCGTGAAGGGGGGGGAGCCTACGAGCAGTACTTC . . 15 TRBJ2-7 TRBV5-1
CASTLAETQYF TGTGCCAGCACCCTGGCCGAGACCCAGTACTTC few . 11 TRBJ2-5 TRBV7-8
CASRPQETGAPRTFF TGTGCCAGTAGGCCCCAAGAGACAGGGGCCCCTCGGACTTTCTTT many TRBD1 15 TRBJ1-1 TRBV19
CASSGEVSYNEQFF TGTGCCAGCTCCGGGGAGGTATCCTACAATGAGCAGTTCTTC few . 14 TRBJ2-1 TRBV11-2
CASSLILAAYNEQFF TGTGCCAGCAGCTTAATACTAGCGGCCTACAATGAGCAGTTCTTC once TRBD2 15 TRBJ2-1 TRBV11-2
CASSELARGGSYEQYF TGTGCCAGCAGTGAACTGGCCCGGGGGGGGTCCTACGAGCAGTACTTC . TRBD2 16 TRBJ2-7 TRBV6-1
CASSNQQSHYGYTF TGTGCCAGCAGCAACCAACAGTCCCACTATGGCTACACCTTC few . 14 TRBJ1-2 TRBV7-9
CASSFSLAGVQPQHF TGTGCCAGCAGTTTTTCCCTAGCAGGGGTTCAGCCCCAGCATTTT . . 15 TRBJ1-5 TRBV27
CASSGTGRSGANVLTF TGTGCCAGTAGTGGGACAGGGCGCTCTGGGGCCAACGTCCTGACTTTC . TRBD1 16 TRBJ2-6 TRBV19
CASSVSGMMTGELFF TGTGCCAGCAGTGTTAGCGGGATGATGACCGGGGAGCTGTTTTTT once TRBD2 15 TRBJ2-2 TRBV6-1
CASSLGQGSYEQYF TGTGCCAGCAGTTTGGGACAGGGATCCTACGAGCAGTACTTC . TRBD1 14 TRBJ2-7 TRBV5-4
CASLKAGGSGYTF TGTGCCTCCCTTAAGGCAGGGGGCTCTGGCTACACCTTC once TRBD1 13 TRBJ1-2 TRBV30
CASSPRTGGTEAFF TGTGCCAGCAGCCCGCGAACAGGGGGCACTGAAGCTTTCTTT . TRBD1 14 TRBJ1-1 TRBV7-9
CASGLVLGHKNTEAFF TGTGCTAGTGGTTTGGTATTGGGACATAAGAACACTGAAGCTTTCTTT . . 16 TRBJ1-1 TRBV12-5
CASSPSSSNEKLFF TGTGCCAGCAGCCCCTCGTCCTCTAATGAAAAACTGTTTTTT . . 14 TRBJ1-4 TRBV7-2
CASSLDRGRDEQYF TGCGCCAGCAGCCTCGACAGGGGGCGCGACGAGCAGTACTTC . TRBD1 14 TRBJ2-7 TRBV5-1
CASSIRAGGPGSEQYF TGTGCCAGTAGTATTAGAGCGGGAGGGCCAGGGAGCGAGCAGTACTTC . TRBD2 16 TRBJ2-7 TRBV19
CASRGNSNQPQHF TGTGCCAGCAGGGGCAATAGCAATCAGCCCCAGCATTTT . . 13 TRBJ1-5 TRBV6-5
CASSTINEQYF TGTGCCAGTAGTACTATTAACGAGCAGTACTTC . . 11 TRBJ2-7 TRBV19
CASSGLSGNTIYF TGTGCCAGCAGCGGGCTCTCTGGAAACACCATATATTTT . . 13 TRBJ1-3 TRBV5-5
CASSSTLDRAPYEQYF TGTGCCAGCAGCTCGACCCTTGACAGGGCCCCCTACGAGCAGTACTTC . TRBD1 16 TRBJ2-7 TRBV7-2
CASSRGQGGRTEAFF TGTGCCAGCAGCCGGGGACAGGGAGGGCGAACTGAAGCTTTCTTT few TRBD1 15 TRBJ1-1 TRBV5-6
CASSIDQGPQHF TGTGCCAGTAGTATAGATCAGGGGCCCCAGCATTTT . . 12 TRBJ1-5 TRBV19
CASSYDYSNTEAFF TGTGCCAGTAGTTATGACTACTCGAACACTGAAGCTTTCTTT . . 14 TRBJ1-1 TRBV19
CASIRTGGNYGYTF TGTGCCAGCATCAGGACAGGGGGGAACTATGGCTACACCTTC . . 14 TRBJ1-2 TRBV12-1
CASTVGERETQYF TGTGCCAGCACCGTCGGGGAAAGGGAGACCCAGTACTTC . . 13 TRBJ2-5 TRBV5-6
CASSLTGYNEKLFF TGTGCCAGCAGTTTGACAGGGTATAATGAAAAACTGTTTTTT few TRBD1 14 TRBJ1-4 TRBV2
CASSSLNTADTQYF TGTGCCAGCAGCTCCCTTAACACCGCAGATACGCAGTATTTT . . 14 TRBJ2-3 TRBV7-2
CASSLGSVYTGELFF TGCGCCAGCAGCTTGGGTTCAGTTTACACCGGGGAGCTGTTTTTT . . 15 TRBJ2-2 TRBV5-1
CASSFLAGAADTQYF TGTGCCAGCAGCTTCCTAGCGGGGGCGGCAGATACGCAGTATTTT . TRBD2 15 TRBJ2-3 TRBV11-3
CASSSDRDRYNYGYTF TGTGCCAGCAGCTCCGACCGGGACAGATATAACTATGGCTACACCTTC few TRBD1 16 TRBJ1-2 TRBV7-9
CASSLEQLAVSYNEQFF TGTGCCAGCAGCTTAGAACAACTAGCGGTCTCCTACAATGAGCAGTTCTTC . TRBD2 17 TRBJ2-1 TRBV11-2
CASGGYGENQPQHF TGTGCCAGCGGAGGGTACGGGGAAAATCAGCCCCAGCATTTT few . 14 TRBJ1-5 TRBV19
CAITSPGFNSPLHF TGTGCCATCACCTCGCCGGGATTTAATTCACCCCTCCACTTT once . 14 TRBJ1-6 TRBV10-3
CASSPGTTEAFF TGCGCCAGCAGTCCCGGTACGACAGAAGCTTTCTTT . . 12 TRBJ1-1 TRBV10-1